This TCR beta chain was found in a study of control samples from healthy donors and cancer patients. TCRdb keeps only in-frame clones here, not all; method: immunoSEQ multiplex PCR. Altogether almost 90,000 clones are present, 86% being singletons, with the ten largest covering approximately 21%. This clone was counted between two and nine times. What was sequenced was blood. This receptor was identified in a man between 25 and 39 years old in good health.

The CDR3 DNA reads TGTGCCAGCAGTGAAGCCTCCTCCGGGACAGTCTCCTACGAGCAGTACTTC. The encoded protein is CASSEASSGTVSYEQYF. The J gene is TRBJ2-7, the V gene TRBV6-1, with 7 bases fitting TRBD1. The CDR3 is made up of 17 amino acids. Germline V gives CDR1 MNHNS, CDR2 SASEGT. V lost 0 bases to trimming and J lost 0 bases; unmatched junction nucleotides: 8.